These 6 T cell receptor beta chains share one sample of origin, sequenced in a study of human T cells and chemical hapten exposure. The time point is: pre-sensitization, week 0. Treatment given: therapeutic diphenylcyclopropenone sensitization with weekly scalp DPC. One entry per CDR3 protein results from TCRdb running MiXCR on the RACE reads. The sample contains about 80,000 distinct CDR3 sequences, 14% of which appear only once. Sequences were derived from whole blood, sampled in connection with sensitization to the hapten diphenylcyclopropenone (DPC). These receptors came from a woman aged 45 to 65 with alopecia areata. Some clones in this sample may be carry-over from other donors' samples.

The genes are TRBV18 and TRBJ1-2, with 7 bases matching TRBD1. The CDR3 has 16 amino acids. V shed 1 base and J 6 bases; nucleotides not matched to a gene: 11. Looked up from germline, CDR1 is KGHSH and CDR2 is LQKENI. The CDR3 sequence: CASSPLLTDRSNGYTF. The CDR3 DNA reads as TGTGCCAGCTCACCACTATTAACGGACAGGTCCAATGGCTACACCTTC. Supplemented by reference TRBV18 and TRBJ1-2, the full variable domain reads NAGVMQNPRHLVRRRGQEARLRCSPMKGHSHVYWYRQLPEEGLKFMVYLQKENIIDESGMPKERFSAEFPKEGPSILRIQQVVRGDSAAYFCASSPLLTDRSNGYTFGSGTRLTVV.

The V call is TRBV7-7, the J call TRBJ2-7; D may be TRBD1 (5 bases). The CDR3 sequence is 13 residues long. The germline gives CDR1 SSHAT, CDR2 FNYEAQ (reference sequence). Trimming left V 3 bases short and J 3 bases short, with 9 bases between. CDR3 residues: CASSLGPGYEQYF. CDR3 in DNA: TGTGCCAGCAGCTTGGGGCCGGGCTACGAGCAGTACTTC.

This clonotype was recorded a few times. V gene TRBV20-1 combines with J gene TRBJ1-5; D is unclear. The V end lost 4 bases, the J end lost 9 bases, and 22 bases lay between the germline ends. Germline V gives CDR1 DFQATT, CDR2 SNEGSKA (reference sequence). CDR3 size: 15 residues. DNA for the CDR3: TGCAGTGCTACTCCGGCCGACATACCGATCGGGCCCCAGCATTTT. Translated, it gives CSATPADIPIGPQHF.

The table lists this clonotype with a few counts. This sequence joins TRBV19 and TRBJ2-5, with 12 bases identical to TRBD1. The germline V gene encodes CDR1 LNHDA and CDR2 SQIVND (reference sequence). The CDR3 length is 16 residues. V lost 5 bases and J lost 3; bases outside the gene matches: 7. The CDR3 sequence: CASSRTGTGGEETQYF. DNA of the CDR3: TGTGCCAGTAGTCGGACCGGGACAGGGGGCGAAGAGACCCAGTACTTC. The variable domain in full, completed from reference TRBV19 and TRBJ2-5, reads DGGITQSPKYLFRKEGQNVTLSCEQNLNHDAMYWYRQDPGQGLRLIYYSQIVNDFQKGDIAEGYSVSREKKESFPLTVTSAQKNPTAFYLCASSRTGTGGEETQYFGPGTRLLVL.

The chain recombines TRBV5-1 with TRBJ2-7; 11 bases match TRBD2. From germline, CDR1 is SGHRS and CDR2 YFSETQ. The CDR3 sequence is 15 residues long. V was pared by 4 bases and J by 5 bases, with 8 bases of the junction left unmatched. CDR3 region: CASSPLAGGLDEQYF. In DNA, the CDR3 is TGCGCCAGCAGCCCTTTAGCGGGAGGGCTCGACGAGCAGTACTTC.

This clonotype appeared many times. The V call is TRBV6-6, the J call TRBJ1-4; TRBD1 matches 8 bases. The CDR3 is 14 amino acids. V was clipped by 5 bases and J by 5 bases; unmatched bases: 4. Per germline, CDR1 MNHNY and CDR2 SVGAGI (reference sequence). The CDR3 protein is CASSRTGLNEKLFF. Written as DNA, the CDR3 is TGTGCCAGCAGTCGGACAGGGCTGAATGAAAAACTGTTTTTT.